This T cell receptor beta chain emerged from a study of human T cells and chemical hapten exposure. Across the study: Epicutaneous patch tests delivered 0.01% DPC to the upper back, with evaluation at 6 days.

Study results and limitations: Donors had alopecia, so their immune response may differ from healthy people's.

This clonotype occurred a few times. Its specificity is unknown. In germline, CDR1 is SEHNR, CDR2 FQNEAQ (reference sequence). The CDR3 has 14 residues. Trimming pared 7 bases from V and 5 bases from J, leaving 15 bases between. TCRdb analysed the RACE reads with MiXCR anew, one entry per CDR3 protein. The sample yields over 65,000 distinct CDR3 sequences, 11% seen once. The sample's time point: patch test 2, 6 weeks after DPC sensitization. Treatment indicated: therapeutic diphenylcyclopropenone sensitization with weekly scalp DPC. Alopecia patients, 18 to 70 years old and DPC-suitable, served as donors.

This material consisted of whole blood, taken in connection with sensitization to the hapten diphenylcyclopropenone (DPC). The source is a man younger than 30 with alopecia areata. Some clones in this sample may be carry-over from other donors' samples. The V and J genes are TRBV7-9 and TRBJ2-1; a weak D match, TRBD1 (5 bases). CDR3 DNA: TGTGCCAGCACCCAAAGACAGACAGACAATGAGCAGTTCTTC. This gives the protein CASTQRQTDNEQFF. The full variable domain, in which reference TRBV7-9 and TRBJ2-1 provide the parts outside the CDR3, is DTGVSQNPRHKITKRGQNVTFRCDPISEHNRLYWYRQTLGQGPEFLTYFQNEAQLEKSRLLSDRFSAERPKGSFSTLEIQRTEQGDSAMYLCASTQRQTDNEQFFGPGTRLTVL.